One and the same sample provided the 23 T cell receptor beta chains below, sequenced in a study of T cell repertoires in cytomegalovirus infection (dated by TCRdb to about 2019). This specimen's treatment or condition label, per the study, means: in vitro stimulation with specific CMV peptide epitopes to enrich CMV-specific T cells. No antigen has been assigned to these receptors. Sequencer: Illumina HiSeq 1500. The public reads were reanalyzed by TCRdb: fastp trimming at Q25, MiXCR alignment, in-frame beta chains only. Rows are unified per CDR3 protein, each entry keeping the most common DNA and genes. The sample includes over 250,000 distinct CDR3 sequences, with 20% to 25% observed a single time. The leading ten clones occupy approximately 19% of the sample. Sequenced material: cultured PBMCs, taken from culture after CMV antigen stimulation. The receptors stem from a human donor in good health (CMV status not recorded). Some clones in this sample may be carry-over from other donors' samples.

J is TRBJ1-2 and V is TRBV19; D may be TRBD1 (5 bases). The germline V gene encodes CDR1 LNHDA and CDR2 SQIVND (reference sequence). Trimming cost V 7 bases and J 4 bases, with 10 bases left between them. CDR3 size: 12 residues. The CDR3 DNA sequence: TGTGCCAGTATCCGGGACGGCTATGGCTACACCTTC. This encodes CASIRDGYGYTF.

This clonotype was recorded at least ten times. The chain joins TRBV7-6 to TRBJ2-7; a weak D match, TRBD2 (5 bases). V lost 2 bases to trimming and J lost 3 bases, with 11 bases between them. In germline, CDR1 is SGHVS, CDR2 FNYEAQ. The CDR3 is 14 residues long. The CDR3: CASSLITRFYEQYV. CDR3 nucleotide sequence: TGTGCCAGCAGCTTAATAACTAGATTCTACGAGCAGTACGTC.

The V gene is TRBV9, the J gene TRBJ2-7; 7 positions agree with TRBD2. CDR1 and CDR2 (germline): SGDLS, YYNGEE. This CDR3 comprises 14 residues. The V and J ends lost 3 bases and 4 bases, in that order; junction bases with no gene match: 7. The CDR3 region is CASSAAGGGYEQYF. The CDR3 region has the DNA TGTGCCAGCAGCGCGGCCGGGGGAGGGTACGAGCAGTACTTC. The variable domain in full, completed from reference TRBV9 and TRBJ2-7, reads DSGVTQTPKHLITATGQRVTLRCSPRSGDLSVYWYQQSLDQGLQFLIQYYNGEERAKGNILERFSAQQFPDLHSELNLSSLELGDSALYFCASSAAGGGYEQYFGPGTRLTVT.

The chain uses TRBV29-1 and TRBJ2-6; no reliable D call. This CDR3 region has 13 residues. The germline V and J ends were trimmed by 4 bases and 0 bases, with 4 bases remaining between them. CDR1 is SQVTM, CDR2 ANQGSEA, per germline. CDR3 in DNA: TGCAGCGTTGCAGCCTCTGGGGCCAACGTCCTGACTTTC. This translates into CSVAASGANVLTF.

The V call is TRBV19, the J call TRBJ1-5, with TRBD1 as a possible D gene (5 bases). Germline CDR1 reads LNHDA; CDR2 reads SQIVND (reference sequence). The CDR3 loop spans 13 amino acids. Trimming stripped 10 bases from V and 1 base from J, with 11 bases between. CDR3 protein: CATEDRSNQPQHF. For the CDR3, the DNA is TGTGCCACAGAAGACAGAAGCAATCAGCCCCAGCATTTT.

J is TRBJ1-1 and V is TRBV3-1, with a tentative D call TRBD1 (5 bases). The CDR3 is 14 residues long. The V and J ends lost 4 bases and 3 bases respectively, with 12 bases between them. CDR1 is LGHDT and CDR2 is YNNKEL in the germline V gene (reference sequence). The CDR3 DNA sequence: TGTGCCAGCAGCCTGGGCAGGGTGTACACTGAAGCTTTCTTT. Residues: CASSLGRVYTEAFF.

This clonotype was counted ten times or more. This chain links TRBV7-2 with TRBJ2-1; D uncertain. V was pared by 5 bases and J by 0 bases, with 14 bases between. Looked up from germline, CDR1 is SGHTA and CDR2 is FQGNSA. CDR3 size: 16 residues. CDR3 in DNA: TGTGCCAGCAGCCCTTTGGCTGTCAGCTCCTACAATGAGCAGTTCTTC. This gives the protein CASSPLAVSSYNEQFF.

The chain is built from TRBV6-6 and TRBJ2-7, with D unclear. Germline V gene sequence: CDR1 MNHNY, CDR2 SVGAGI (reference sequence). CDR3 length: 13 residues. CDR3 nucleotide sequence: TGTGTCAGCAGTATCAGCCGAACCTACGAGCAGTACGTC. Protein product: CVSSISRTYEQYV.

This clonotype was observed many times. V and J are TRBV7-2 and TRBJ1-1; a weak D match, TRBD1 (5 bases). The germline V and J ends were trimmed by 3 bases and 11 bases, with 16 bases remaining between them. This CDR3 comprises 13 residues. Looked up from germline, CDR1 is SGHTA and CDR2 is FQGNSA. For the CDR3, the DNA is TGTGCCAGCAGCTTCCCATCAGGGCGGAGGGCTTTCTTT. It yields the protein CASSFPSGRRAFF. The complete variable domain, with remaining parts taken from reference TRBV7-2 and TRBJ1-1, reads GAGVSQSPSNKVTEKGKDVELRCDPISGHTALYWYRQSLGQGLEFLIYFQGNSAPDKSGLPSDRFSAERTGGSVSTLTIQRTQQEDSAVYLCASSFPSGRRAFFGQGTRLTVV.

A few counts support this clonotype. This may arise from a read error, as a much more abundant clone is one base away. The rearrangement links TRBV7-9 to TRBJ2-7; D is uncertain. The ends were cut back, 0 bases at V and 2 bases at J, with 5 bases in the middle. Looked up from germline, CDR1 is SEHNR and CDR2 is FQNEAQ (reference sequence). The CDR3 runs to 13 residues. The CDR3: CASSLAATYEQYV. In nucleotides, the CDR3 is TGTGCCAGCAGCTTAGCGGCCACCTACGAGCAGTACGTC.

The chain links TRBV19 to TRBJ1-1; possible D gene TRBD1, 5 bases. The CDR3 is made up of 15 amino acids. Germline V CDR1 and CDR2: LNHDA, SQIVND (reference sequence). V lost 5 bases to trimming and J lost 1 base, with 14 bases between them. CDR3 region: CASSVIGTSNTEAFF. The DNA for the CDR3 is TGTGCCAGTAGTGTAATAGGGACCTCGAACACTGAAGCTTTCTTT.

The sample holds a few counts of this clonotype. The chain has TRBV28 and TRBJ2-1, with TRBD2 as a possible D gene (6 bases). With 9 bases removed from V and 7 bases from J, the gap between germline ends came to 10 bases. CDR1 is MDHEN and CDR2 is SYDVKM in the germline V gene. The CDR3 loop spans 11 amino acids. In DNA, the CDR3 is TGTGCCAGTGGGGGGTGGAATGAGCAGTTCTTC. Translated: CASGGWNEQFF. Supplemented by reference TRBV28 and TRBJ2-1, the full variable domain reads DVKVTQSSRYLVKRTGEKVFLECVQDMDHENMFWYRQDPGLGLRLIYFSYDVKMKEKGDIPEGYSVSREKKERFSLILESASTNQTSMYLCASGGWNEQFFGPGTRLTVL.

This clonotype was found a few times. The chain employs TRBV6-1 and TRBJ1-1; 7 positions agree with TRBD1. The CDR3 extends over 18 amino acids. Germline V gene sequence: CDR1 MNHNS, CDR2 SASEGT. Germline trimming cut 5 bases from V and 1 base from J; bases unmatched to any gene: 16. DNA of the CDR3: TGTGCCAGCAGTCCCTTAGGGAGGGGGCGCGATACGAACACTGAAGCTTTCTTT. Encoded protein: CASSPLGRGRDTNTEAFF.

A few counts support this clonotype. The CDR3 DNA follows: TGCGCCAGCAGGAAACGCAGGAACACTGAAGCTTTCTTT. It specifies CASRKRRNTEAFF. This chain uses TRBV23-1 with TRBJ1-1; D remains ambiguous. TRBV23-1 is an ORF, and what it does is uncertain. The CDR3 has 13 amino acids. The V end was cut by 6 bases, the J end by 1 base, with 9 bases between.

This chain connects TRBV7-8 to TRBJ2-7, with D unresolved. The V gene's germline CDR1 is SGHVS and CDR2 FQNEAQ. V was trimmed by 7 bases and J by 6 bases, leaving 4 bases between them. This CDR3 spans 9 amino acids. The DNA of the CDR3 is TGTGCCAGCATTGGCGAGCAGTACGTC. Translated: CASIGEQYV.

This clonotype has a handful of counts. The chain recombines TRBV20-1 with TRBJ1-1; D gene unclear. The CDR3 loop spans 13 amino acids. The germline CDR1 and CDR2 sequences are DFQATT and SNEGSKA (reference sequence). V was trimmed by 6 bases and J by 2 bases, leaving 13 bases between them. The CDR3 reads CSATTGPNTEAFF. CDR3 in DNA: TGCAGTGCAACCACCGGGCCCAACACTGAAGCTTTCTTT.

This clonotype was seen ten or more times. The chain uses TRBV6-6 and TRBJ1-2; D not certain. The CDR3 consists of 14 residues. The germline V gene encodes CDR1 MNHNY and CDR2 SVGAGI (reference sequence). Trimming removed 7 bases at V and 2 bases at J, with 14 bases between. This CDR3 is CASTFGRQNYGYTF. In nucleotides, the CDR3 is TGTGCCAGCACCTTCGGGAGGCAGAACTATGGCTACACCTTC.

This clonotype was detected many times. This chain links TRBV7-2 with TRBJ1-2, with a weak D call TRBD1 (6 bases). Germline V gives CDR1 SGHTA, CDR2 FQGNSA. Trimming shortened V by 3 bases and J by 8 bases, and 10 bases separated the two germline ends. This CDR3 has 12 amino acids. CDR3 loop: CASSFGGSGYTF. The DNA of the CDR3 is TGTGCCAGCAGCTTCGGGGGCAGCGGCTACACCTTC.

The chain uses TRBV6-1 and TRBJ2-1; 8 nucleotides agree with TRBD2. This CDR3 region has 15 residues. From germline, CDR1 is MNHNS and CDR2 SASEGT. Trimming cost V 6 bases and J 9 bases; bases outside gene matches: 13. CDR3 sequence reads: CASSLAASGSVEQFF. DNA of the CDR3: TGTGCCAGCAGCCTTGCAGCCAGCGGGAGTGTTGAGCAGTTCTTC.

Written as DNA, the CDR3 is TGTGCCAGTGGACCGGGACGTGACAATCAGCCCCAGCATTTT. Amino acid sequence: CASGPGRDNQPQHF. V gene TRBV19 combines with J gene TRBJ1-5; possibly TRBD1 for D (5 bases). V lost 8 bases to trimming and J lost 3 bases, with 14 bases between them. CDR3 length: 14 residues. CDR1 and CDR2 (germline): LNHDA, SQIVND (reference sequence).

The CDR3 spells CSARPAGYTGELFF. The CDR3 nucleotides are TGCAGTGCTAGACCGGCAGGGTACACCGGGGAGCTGTTTTTT. The chain employs TRBV20-1 and TRBJ2-2; maybe TRBD1 (5 bases). Germline lookup yields CDR1 DFQATT and CDR2 SNEGSKA (reference sequence). The CDR3 sequence is 14 residues long. V was cut by 2 bases and J by 3 bases, with 10 bases left in between.

In its sample, this clonotype was seen a few times. This chain connects TRBV7-9 to TRBJ1-4, with 7 bases fitting TRBD1. V dropped 11 bases and J dropped 7; count of bases not matched to a gene: 10. The germline V gene has CDR1 SEHNR and CDR2 FQNEAQ (reference sequence). This CDR3 is 13 amino acids long. This chain's CDR3 is CAGAQGPGEKLFF. The CDR3 region has the DNA TGTGCCGGAGCACAGGGGCCGGGTGAAAAACTGTTTTTT.

This chain connects TRBV6-5 to TRBJ2-6; tentatively, D is TRBD1 (6 bases). The germline V and J ends were trimmed by 7 bases and 0 bases, with 13 bases remaining between them. This CDR3 contains 16 residues. CDR1 MNHEY and CDR2 SVGAGI come from the germline V gene. The CDR3, as DNA: TGTGCCAGCACCAGGGGCCGGTTCTCTGGGGCCAACGTCCTGACTTTC. Residues: CASTRGRFSGANVLTF.